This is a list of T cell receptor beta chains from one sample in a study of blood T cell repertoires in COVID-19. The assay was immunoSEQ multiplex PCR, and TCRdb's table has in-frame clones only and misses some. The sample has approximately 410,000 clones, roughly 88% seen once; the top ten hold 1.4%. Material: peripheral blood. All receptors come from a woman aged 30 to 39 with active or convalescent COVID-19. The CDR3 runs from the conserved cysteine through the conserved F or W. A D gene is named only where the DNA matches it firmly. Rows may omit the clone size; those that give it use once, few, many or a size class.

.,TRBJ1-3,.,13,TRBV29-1,CSVVPTAGNTIYF,TGCAGCGTTGTACCGACAGCGGGAAACACCATATATTTT
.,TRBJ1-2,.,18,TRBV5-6,CASSLGTESPLMENGYTF,TGTGCCAGCAGCTTGGGGACAGAATCCCCTCTTATGGAGAATGGCTACACCTTC
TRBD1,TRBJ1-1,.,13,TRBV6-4,CASSRTGNTEAFF,TGTGCCAGCAGTCGGACAGGTAACACTGAAGCTTTCTTT
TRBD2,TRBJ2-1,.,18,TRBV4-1,CASSSGLAGVRGNNEQFF,TGCGCCAGCAGCTCAGGACTAGCGGGAGTAAGGGGAAACAATGAGCAGTTCTTC
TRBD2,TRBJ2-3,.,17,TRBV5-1,CASRLGGTSGGTDTQYF,TGCGCCAGCAGGTTGGGAGGGACTAGCGGGGGCACAGATACGCAGTATTTT
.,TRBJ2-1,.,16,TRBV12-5,CASGPRIVRDPNEQFF,TGTGCTAGTGGTCCCCGAATTGTGCGGGACCCCAATGAGCAGTTCTTC
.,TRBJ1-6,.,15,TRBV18,CASQTGERDNSPLHF,TGTGCCAGCCAGACAGGTGAAAGAGATAATTCACCCCTCCACTTT
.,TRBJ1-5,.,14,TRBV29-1,CSALIRGSNQPQHF,TGCAGCGCTTTAATAAGGGGAAGCAATCAGCCCCAGCATTTT
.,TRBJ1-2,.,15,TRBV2,CASSEGGQGNYGYTF,TGTGCCAGCAGTGAAGGGGGCCAGGGGAACTATGGCTACACCTTC
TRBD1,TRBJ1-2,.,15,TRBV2,CASSEEDRANYGYTF,TGTGCCAGCAGTGAAGAGGACAGGGCTAACTATGGCTACACCTTC
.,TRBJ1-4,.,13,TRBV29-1,CSVGTDLEEKLFF,TGCAGCGTCGGGACTGACTTGGAGGAAAAACTGTTTTTT
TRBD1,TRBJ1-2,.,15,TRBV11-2,CASSPRTGPGFGYTF,TGTGCCAGCAGCCCGAGGACAGGGCCGGGGTTTGGCTACACCTTC
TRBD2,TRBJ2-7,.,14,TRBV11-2,CASSSGLVPGKQYF,TGTGCCAGCAGCTCGGGACTAGTTCCCGGAAAGCAGTACTTC
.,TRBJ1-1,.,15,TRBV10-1,CASSATGKRDTEAFF,TGCGCCAGCAGCGCAACAGGGAAAAGGGACACTGAAGCTTTCTTT
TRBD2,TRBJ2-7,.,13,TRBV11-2,CATHGRDPYEQYF,TGTGCCACCCATGGGAGGGATCCCTACGAGCAGTACTTC
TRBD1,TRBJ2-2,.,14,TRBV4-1,CASSQAGQVGELFF,TGCGCCAGCAGCCAAGCTGGACAGGTCGGGGAGCTGTTTTTT
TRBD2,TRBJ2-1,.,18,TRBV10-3,CAITPGLAGRPPYNEQFF,TGTGCCATCACCCCGGGACTAGCGGGAAGACCCCCCTACAATGAGCAGTTCTTC
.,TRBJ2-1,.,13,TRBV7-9,CASSLAPRSEQFF,TGTGCCAGCAGCTTAGCTCCACGCAGTGAGCAGTTCTTC
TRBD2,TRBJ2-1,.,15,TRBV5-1,CASSWNSGSYNEQFF,TGCGCCAGCAGCTGGAATAGCGGGTCGTACAATGAGCAGTTCTTC
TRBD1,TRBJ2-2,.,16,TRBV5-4,CASSSPPGQGSGELFF,TGTGCCAGCAGCTCGCCACCGGGACAGGGGTCCGGGGAGCTGTTTTTT
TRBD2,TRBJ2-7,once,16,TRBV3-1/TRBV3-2,CASSLDLTAGVHEQYF,TGTGCCAGCAGCCTGGACCTTACTGCGGGGGTCCACGAGCAGTACTTC
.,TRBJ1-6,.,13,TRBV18,CASSPLSNSPLHF,TGTGCCAGCTCACCCCTATCCAATTCACCCCTCCACTTT